The 24 T cell receptor beta chains given below trace back to one sample, sequenced in a study of Graves' ophthalmopathy and Graves' hyperthyroidism (dated by TCRdb to the late 2010s). The sequencing machine was an Illumina HiSeq 2000. For repertoire sequencing, the TCR beta CDR3 regions were amplified from RNA transcripts. The first round of RT-PCR was done with HTBI primers and the Qiagen OneStep RT-PCR kit, and was followed by a second round of multiplex PCR, then size selection and purification. TCRdb itself trimmed the public reads at Q25 with fastp, ran MiXCR and retained productive beta chains. Merged by CDR3 protein, the rows form single entries marked with the most common genes and DNA. This sample lists around 520,000 distinct CDR3 sequences; roughly 40% were detected once. The leading ten clones occupy about 4.2% of the sample. The sample taken for sequencing was peripheral blood or thyroid tissue (not recorded which). Every receptor here comes from an adult man with Graves' hyperthyroidism.

This clonotype was found many times. The V gene is TRBV29-1, the J gene TRBJ1-2, with a possible D match to TRBD1 (5 bases). This CDR3 is 12 amino acids long. Germline V gene data show CDR1 as SQVTM and CDR2 as ANQGSEA. Trimming cost V 8 bases and J 0 bases, with 10 bases left between them. CDR3 in DNA: TGCAGCACCCAGACAGCTAACTATGGCTACACCTTC. Translated: CSTQTANYGYTF.

The chain links TRBV7-3 to TRBJ1-1, with 9 bases identical to TRBD1. This CDR3 contains 14 residues. Germline CDR1 is SGHTA and CDR2 is FQGTGA. J lost 8 bases, V lost 5 bases, and 9 bases had no gene match. In nucleotides, the CDR3 is TGTGCCAGCAGCACGAAACCCGGGACAGGGGAAGCTTTCTTT. This gives the protein CASSTKPGTGEAFF.

The J gene is TRBJ2-5, the V gene TRBV29-1; 8 positions match TRBD2. V was pared by 4 bases and J by 4 bases, with 5 bases of the junction left unmatched. Germline V gene data show CDR1 as SQVTM and CDR2 as ANQGSEA. CDR3 length: 13 amino acids. This CDR3 is CSVGASGLETQYF. CDR3 DNA: TGCAGCGTTGGGGCTAGCGGGTTAGAGACCCAGTACTTC.

This clonotype was observed many times. This chain uses TRBV6-6 with TRBJ1-2; D possibly corresponds to TRBD1 (5 bases). The germline V gene has CDR1 MNHNY and CDR2 SVGAGI (reference sequence). V was clipped by 5 bases and J by 5 bases, with 24 bases between them. The CDR3 is made up of 17 amino acids. The CDR3 DNA sequence: TGTGCCAGCAGTGAAAGCACTGGCCTGACAGTGAGATATGGCTACACCTTC. Its protein product is CASSESTGLTVRYGYTF.

CDR3 coding DNA: TGTGCCAGCAGCTGGGGACAGGGCGAGGTC. It specifies CASSWGQGEV. This chain connects TRBV7-9 to TRBJ2-7; 9 bases are a match to TRBD1. Germline V lookup: CDR1 SEHNR, CDR2 FQNEAQ (reference sequence). This CDR3 comprises 10 residues.

This clonotype was seen a few times. V usage is TRBV18 and J usage is TRBJ2-5, with 11 bases lining up with TRBD1. CDR3 size: 15 residues. Per the germline V gene, CDR1 is KGHSH and CDR2 is LQKENI. J was trimmed by 6 bases and V by 6 bases; bases with no gene match: 9. The CDR3 DNA is TGTGCCAGCTCTCTCGGGACAGGGGGTAGGAAGACCCAGTACTTC. Protein: CASSLGTGGRKTQYF.

The count of this clonotype is one. The chain is built from TRBV10-2 and TRBJ2-7; 15 nucleotides agree with TRBD2. Germline V CDR1 and CDR2: WSHSY, SAAADI. V shed 6 bases and J 0 bases; nucleotides not matched to a gene: 18. CDR3 length: 21 amino acids. For the CDR3, the DNA is TGCGCCAGCAGCCCGGCCTCCCACGGACTAGCGGGGGGGCCTTTCTCCTACGAGCAGTACTTC. Its translation is CASSPASHGLAGGPFSYEQYF.

This clonotype has a handful of counts. V is TRBV12-5 and J is TRBJ1-3, with a possible D match to TRBD1 (6 bases). The germline V gene encodes CDR1 LGHNT and CDR2 FRNRAP. V lost 2 bases, J lost 0 bases, and 11 bases lay in between. The CDR3 is 16 residues long. As DNA, the CDR3 is TGTGCTAGTGGTTTGAAGGACAGATTCTCTGGAAACACCATATATTTT. Its translation is CASGLKDRFSGNTIYF.

This clonotype was counted between two and nine times. The rearrangement links TRBV30 to TRBJ2-7, with D unclear. Per the germline V gene, CDR1 is GTSNPN and CDR2 is SVGIG (reference sequence). The CDR3 contains 14 residues. V shed 2 bases and J shed 4 bases, with 15 bases lying between them. In nucleotides, the CDR3 is TGTGCCTGGAGTTATCCTAATGGTGGGTACGAGCAGTACTTC. The encoded protein is CAWSYPNGGYEQYF.

At least ten counts were recorded for this clonotype. This chain uses TRBV19 with TRBJ2-2, with D unclear. This CDR3 is 14 amino acids long. CDR1 is LNHDA, CDR2 SQIVND, per germline (reference sequence). Trimming removed 0 bases from V and 9 bases from J, with 11 bases in between. CDR3 in DNA: TGTGCCAGTAGTATAGATCAGGAGTCCTGGGAGCTGTTTTTT. Encoded protein: CASSIDQESWELFF.

This clonotype was found many times. CDR3 bases: TGTGCCAGCAGCCAGTCGGACAGGGACACTGAAGCTTTCTTT. Translation: CASSQSDRDTEAFF. The V call is TRBV3-1, the J call TRBJ1-1, with 8 bases matching TRBD1. Germline CDR1 and CDR2: LGHDT and YNNKEL (reference sequence). V lost 3 bases, J lost 3 bases, and 3 bases stayed unmatched. There are 14 residues in the CDR3.

Ten or more counts support this clonotype. The chain uses TRBV25-1 and TRBJ1-2; 12 bases map to TRBD1. The CDR3 consists of 19 residues. V trimming: 1 base; J trimming: 3 bases; junction bases outside the gene matches: 12. CDR1 is MGHDK, CDR2 SYGVNS, per germline. CDR3 DNA: TGTGCCAGCAGTGAATTCTCCGGGACAGGGGGCGCCGGGGACTATGGCTACACCTTC. Amino acid sequence: CASSEFSGTGGAGDYGYTF.

This clonotype was recorded only once. Germline is not matched at one junction end, which may reflect a read error. This chain connects TRBV7-8 to TRBJ2-5; D is undetermined. CDR1 is SGHVS, CDR2 FQNEAQ, per germline. This CDR3 comprises 15 residues. The CDR3: CACSSKRRNQETQYF. DNA for the CDR3: TGTGCCTGCAGCTCGAAGAGGCGGAACCAAGAGACCCAGTACTTC.

This clonotype was seen ten or more times. The genes are TRBV29-1 and TRBJ2-5; the D is unclear. Germline V lookup: CDR1 SQVTM, CDR2 ANQGSEA. The CDR3 contains 13 residues. Deletions cut 1 base from V and 2 bases from J, with 8 bases between. The CDR3 sequence is CSVEGQKQETQYF. As DNA, the CDR3 is TGCAGCGTTGAAGGTCAGAAACAAGAGACCCAGTACTTC.

This clonotype was detected only once. This could be a read error, since a much larger clone is one nucleotide away. V and J are TRBV9 and TRBJ1-4, with D perhaps TRBD1 (5 bases). CDR1 is SGDLS and CDR2 is YYNGEE in the germline V gene. The CDR3 has 15 residues. CDR3 nucleotides: TGTGCCAGCAGCGTAGCGATAGGGGAAAATGAAGAACTGTTTTTT. It is translated as CASSVAIGENEELFF.

This clonotype was found many times. The rearrangement joins TRBV6-5 to TRBJ2-7, with 9 bases that match TRBD1. This CDR3 comprises 15 residues. Trimming took 2 bases from V and 6 from J; bases not matched to a gene: 8. In germline, CDR1 is MNHEY, CDR2 SVGAGI. The CDR3: CASSYGGTGSGEQYF. In DNA form, the CDR3 reads TGTGCCAGCAGTTACGGCGGGACAGGGTCGGGCGAGCAGTACTTC.

This clonotype was seen at least ten times. The chain carries TRBV7-9 and TRBJ2-7; 8 positions match TRBD1. Per germline, CDR1 SEHNR and CDR2 FQNEAQ (reference sequence). Losses at the gene ends were 8 bases for V and 4 bases for J; bases not matched to a gene: 7. This CDR3 spans 13 amino acids. The CDR3: CASEVTGDYEQYF. DNA of the CDR3: TGTGCCAGCGAAGTGACAGGGGATTACGAGCAGTACTTC.

This chain joins TRBV2 and TRBJ1-6; D is unresolved. Germline V CDR1 and CDR2: SNHLY, FYNNEI. The CDR3 is 16 amino acids. Trimming shortened V by 4 bases and J by 6 bases, and 16 bases separated the two germline ends. CDR3 region: CASSADRIAVNSPLHF. The CDR3 coding sequence is TGTGCCAGCAGTGCTGATAGGATTGCTGTTAATTCACCCCTCCACTTT.

V gene TRBV7-2 combines with J gene TRBJ2-7; D not resolved. The germline V gene encodes CDR1 SGHTA and CDR2 FQGNSA. There are 13 residues in the CDR3. The CDR3 coding sequence is TGTGCTAGTTCAGACCTCGACTCCTACGAGCAGTACTTC. Translated, it gives CASSDLDSYEQYF.

Many counts were recorded for this clonotype. The chain employs TRBV7-9 and TRBJ1-2; D gene unclear. Germline V CDR1 and CDR2: SEHNR, FQNEAQ (reference sequence). V was clipped by 6 bases and J by 4 bases, with 18 bases between them. The CDR3 has 15 residues. The CDR3 DNA follows: TGTGCCAGCAGACCTCCTGGAATGCCGGGCTATGGCTACACCTTC. This encodes CASRPPGMPGYGYTF.

The chain is built from TRBV7-8 and TRBJ2-5; D is possibly TRBD2 (6 bases). The J call is uncertain, as TRBJ2-3 better fits the DNA end. CDR3 length equals 13 residues. CDR1 and CDR2 (germline): SGHVS, FQNEAQ. The CDR3 protein is CASSLAGSNTQYF. Written as DNA, the CDR3 is TGTGCCAGCAGCTTGGCCGGGAGTAATACGCAGTATTTT.

This clonotype was detected many times. The V call is TRBV2, the J call TRBJ1-6, with D possibly being TRBD1 (5 bases). The CDR3 is 17 residues long. Germline V CDR1 and CDR2: SNHLY, FYNNEI. V was shortened by 6 bases and J by 2 bases, with 17 bases between the two germline ends. The CDR3 loop reads CASSGAGGETYNSPLHF. The CDR3 region has the DNA TGTGCCAGCAGCGGGGCGGGCGGGGAAACCTATAATTCACCCCTCCACTTT.

This clonotype was seen repeatedly, ten times or more. The chain carries TRBV2 and TRBJ2-5; TRBD1 agrees at 7 bases. The CDR3 totals 15 residues. With 4 bases clipped from V and 5 bases from J, the junction kept 10 bases outside the gene matches. The germline gives CDR1 SNHLY, CDR2 FYNNEI. The CDR3: CASSALLTGEETQYF. Here the CDR3 DNA reads TGTGCCAGCAGTGCGCTCCTTACAGGGGAGGAGACCCAGTACTTC.

This chain links TRBV14 with TRBJ2-5, with D hard to call. V lost 8 bases and J lost 4, with 8 bases in between. The germline V gene has CDR1 SGHDN and CDR2 FVKESK. The CDR3 is 11 residues long. This chain's CDR3 is CASGPRETQYF. The DNA of the CDR3 is TGTGCCAGCGGTCCCCGAGAGACCCAGTACTTC.